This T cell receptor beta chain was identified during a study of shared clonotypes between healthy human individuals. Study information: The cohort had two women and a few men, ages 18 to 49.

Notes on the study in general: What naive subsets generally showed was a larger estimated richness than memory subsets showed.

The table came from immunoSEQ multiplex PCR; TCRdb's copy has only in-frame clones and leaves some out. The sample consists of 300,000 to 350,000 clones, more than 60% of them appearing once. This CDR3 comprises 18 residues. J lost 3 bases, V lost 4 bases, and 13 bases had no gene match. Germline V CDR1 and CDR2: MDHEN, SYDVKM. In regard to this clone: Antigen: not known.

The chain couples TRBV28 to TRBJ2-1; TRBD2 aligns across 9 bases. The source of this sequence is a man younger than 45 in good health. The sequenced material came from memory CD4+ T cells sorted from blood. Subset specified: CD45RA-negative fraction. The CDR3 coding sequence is TGTGCCAGCAGTTCCCTCCCCGGGACTAGCTCAAGCTACAATGAGCAGTTCTTC. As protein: CASSSLPGTSSSYNEQFF.